Each of the 15 T cell receptor beta chains below was sequenced from the same sample in a study of technical replicates of blood from a few donors (TCRdb year 2017). Library creation used the immunoSEQ multiplex PCR assay. TCRdb took this table from immuneACCESS and kept in-frame rearrangements with V and J called. Such tables lack part of the clones; where checked against another copy, unresolved V genes explain under half of the gap, and the rest is unexplained. This sample holds 65,000 to 80,000 clones; around 90% were observed only once. The top ten clonotypes cover approximately 0.4% of the sample. The source material was T cells isolated from PBMCs. The source of these receptors is a human donor in good health.

The chain recombines TRBV5-4 with TRBJ1-3; perhaps TRBD1 as D (5 bases). V gave up 4 bases and J gave up 4 bases, with 18 bases separating them. Germline assignment: CDR1 SGHNT and CDR2 YYREEE (reference sequence). This CDR3 has 16 amino acids. This CDR3 reads CASSERGTLYGNTIYF. The CDR3 nucleotides read TGTGCCAGCAGCGAGAGAGGGACTTTATACGGAAACACCATATATTTT.

The rearrangement uses TRBV28 and TRBJ1-1; D possibly corresponds to TRBD1 (6 bases). Trimming removed 7 bases at V and 1 base at J, with 13 bases between. CDR3 length: 14 amino acids. Per the germline V gene, CDR1 is MDHEN and CDR2 is SYDVKM. CDR3 sequence (DNA): TGTGCCAGCACCCTTGGGACACCGAACACTGAAGCTTTCTTT. Residues: CASTLGTPNTEAFF.

This clone turned up a few times. The V gene is TRBV2, the J gene TRBJ1-1, with D hard to call. Germline V gene lookup returns CDR1 SNHLY and CDR2 FYNNEI. Deletions cut 6 bases from V and 0 bases from J, with 11 bases between. The CDR3 runs to 14 residues. In DNA, the CDR3 is TGTGCCAGCAGGTCAGGCTTCTTGAACACTGAAGCTTTCTTT. This codes for CASRSGFLNTEAFF.

This chain joins TRBV4-1 and TRBJ2-7, with 10 bases that match TRBD1. V lost 0 bases to trimming and J lost 5 bases; unmatched junction nucleotides: 7. In germline, CDR1 is MGHRA, CDR2 YSYEKL. The length of the CDR3 is 16 residues. CDR3 sequence (DNA): TGCGCCAGCAGCCAAGAGGCGACAGGGGGCCGGAACGAGCAGTACTTC. Its translation: CASSQEATGGRNEQYF.

The V gene is TRBV7-8, the J gene TRBJ1-2; D uncertain. Trimming removed 3 bases at V and 4 bases at J, with 6 bases between. CDR1 is SGHVS, CDR2 FQNEAQ, per germline. This CDR3 has 12 residues. The CDR3 coding sequence is TGTGCCAGCAGCTTTCCAGGCTATGGCTACACCTTC. It codes for CASSFPGYGYTF.

This CDR3 reads CASSFNLGGQLFF. The CDR3 nucleotides are TGTGCCAGCAGTTTCAATTTAGGGGGACAGCTCTTTTTT. This chain links TRBV28 with TRBJ1-4, with 7 bases fitting TRBD1. The CDR3 has 13 amino acids. Germline V lookup: CDR1 MDHEN, CDR2 SYDVKM. V shed 3 bases, J shed 17 bases, and the junction held 12 bases outside the gene matches.

The chain recombines TRBV4-2 with TRBJ2-3, with 10 positions matching TRBD2. The CDR3 spans 15 residues. Germline CDR1 and CDR2: LGHNA and YNFKEQ. V lost 1 base to trimming and J lost 3 bases; unmatched junction nucleotides: 1. The CDR3 nucleotides read TGTGCCAGCAGCCAAGTAGCGGGAGGAACAGATACGCAGTATTTT. Amino acid sequence: CASSQVAGGTDTQYF.

About this clone: This same CDR3 is encoded by further DNA sequences in the sample. The V gene is TRBV27, the J gene TRBJ2-7; D possibly corresponds to TRBD2 (6 bases). CDR1 and CDR2 (germline): MNHEY, SMNVEV (reference sequence). CDR3 size: 13 residues. The V and J ends lost 0 bases and 3 bases respectively, with 6 bases between them. CDR3 amino acids: CASSLSGSYEQYF. The CDR3 coding sequence is TGTGCCAGCAGTTTATCCGGGAGCTACGAGCAGTACTTC.

J is TRBJ1-2 and V is TRBV5-1; 9 nucleotides align to TRBD1. After removal of 0 bases from V and 5 bases from J, the junction contained 2 bases not matched to a gene. The CDR3 is 14 residues long. CDR1 SGHRS and CDR2 YFSETQ come from the germline V gene. The CDR3 here is CASSLEGTGYGYTF. CDR3 nucleotide sequence: TGCGCCAGCAGCTTGGAAGGGACAGGGTATGGCTACACCTTC.

This clone was seen more than once but under ten times. The J gene is TRBJ1-5, the V gene TRBV27, with 7 bases fitting TRBD1. The CDR3 spans 15 residues. The germline V gene encodes CDR1 MNHEY and CDR2 SMNVEV (reference sequence). V gave up 2 bases and J gave up 5 bases; unmatched junction bases: 6. CDR3 in DNA: TGTGCCAGCAGTTTAGGAGGGGGCAGTTATCAGCCCCAGCATTTT. It yields the protein CASSLGGGSYQPQHF.

The chain combines TRBV19 with TRBJ1-5; no definite D call. This CDR3 has 15 residues. Germline CDR1 is LNHDA and CDR2 is SQIVND (reference sequence). The germline V and J ends were trimmed by 4 bases and 1 base, with 11 bases remaining between them. The CDR3 DNA is TGTGCCAGTAGTAGTGGGGAGTCGAGCAATCAGCCCCAGCATTTT. This gives the protein CASSSGESSNQPQHF.

The CDR3 DNA reads as TGTGCCAGCAGCGTGGGAGGGAGGGCTAACTATGGCTACACCTTC. Translation: CASSVGGRANYGYTF. The V call is TRBV9, the J call TRBJ1-2; D gene unclear. V was shortened by 2 bases and J by 0 bases, with 11 bases between the two germline ends. The CDR3 totals 15 residues. Per germline, CDR1 SGDLS and CDR2 YYNGEE.

This clone occurred once. J is TRBJ1-5 and V is TRBV7-8; 7 positions match TRBD1. Germline CDR1 SGHVS, CDR2 FQNEAQ. This CDR3 is 16 amino acids long. The junction had 5 bases not matched to a gene; V was cut back by 2 bases and J by 1 base. The CDR3 sequence is CASSLQNRGSNQPQHF. Here the CDR3 DNA reads TGTGCCAGCAGCTTACAAAACAGGGGAAGCAATCAGCCCCAGCATTTT.

This clone occurred once. The chain uses TRBV7-9 and TRBJ2-3; maybe TRBD2 (7 bases). This CDR3 region has 17 residues. Per the germline V gene, CDR1 is SEHNR and CDR2 is FQNEAQ (reference sequence). With 0 bases removed from V and 5 bases from J, the gap between germline ends came to 18 bases. The CDR3, as DNA: TGTGCCAGCAGCTTAGCGTACGGGGGGCCATCTGTAGATACGCAGTATTTT. Residues: CASSLAYGGPSVDTQYF.

This sequence joins TRBV4-1 and TRBJ1-2; D remains ambiguous. Per the germline V gene, CDR1 is MGHRA and CDR2 is YSYEKL. The ends were cut back, 0 bases at V and 4 bases at J, with 12 bases in the middle. The CDR3 contains 15 residues. The CDR3 loop is CASSQESELRYGYTF. The CDR3 nucleotides read TGCGCCAGCAGCCAAGAATCTGAGTTACGCTATGGCTACACCTTC.